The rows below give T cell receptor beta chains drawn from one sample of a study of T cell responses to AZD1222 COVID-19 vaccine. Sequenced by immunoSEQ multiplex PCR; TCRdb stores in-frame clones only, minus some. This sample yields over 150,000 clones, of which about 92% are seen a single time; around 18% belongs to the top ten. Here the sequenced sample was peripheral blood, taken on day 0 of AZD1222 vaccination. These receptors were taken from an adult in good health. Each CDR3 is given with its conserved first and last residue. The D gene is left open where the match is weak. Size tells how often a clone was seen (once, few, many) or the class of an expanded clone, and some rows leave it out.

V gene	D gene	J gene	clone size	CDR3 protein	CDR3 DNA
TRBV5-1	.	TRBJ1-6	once	CASNIGGVRNSPLHF	TGCGCCAGCAACATAGGGGGGGTTCGGAATTCACCCCTCCACTTT
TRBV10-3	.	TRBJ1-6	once	CAIKSTDNSPLHF	TGTGCCATCAAGTCGACAGATAATTCACCCCTCCACTTT
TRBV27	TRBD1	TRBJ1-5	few	CASKAGTGSNQPQHF	TGTGCCAGCAAAGCCGGGACAGGGTCAAATCAGCCCCAGCATTTT
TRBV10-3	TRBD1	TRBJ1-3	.	CAISDPLDRGEIGNTIYF	TGTGCCATCAGTGACCCTCTTGACAGGGGCGAGATCGGAAACACCATATATTTT
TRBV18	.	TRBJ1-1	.	CASSPQGRWNTEAFF	TGTGCCAGCTCACCGCAGGGGCGCTGGAACACTGAAGCTTTCTTT
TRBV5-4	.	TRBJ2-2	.	CASSSPGKPNTGELFF	TGTGCCAGCAGCTCCCCGGGAAAACCGAACACCGGGGAGCTGTTTTTT
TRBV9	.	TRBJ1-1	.	CASSRGNTEAFF	TGTGCCAGCTCCAGGGGGAACACTGAAGCTTTCTTT
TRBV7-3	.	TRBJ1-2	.	CASSKGGGRDGYTF	TGTGCCAGCAGCAAGGGCGGGGGAAGGGATGGCTACACCTTC
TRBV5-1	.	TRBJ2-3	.	CASSPPGRASTDTQYF	TGCGCCAGCAGCCCCCCAGGCAGGGCCAGCACAGATACGCAGTATTTT
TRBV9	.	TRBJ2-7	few	CASSVESSFYYEQYF	TGTGCCAGCAGCGTAGAGAGCAGCTTTTACTACGAGCAGTACTTC
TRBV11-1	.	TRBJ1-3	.	CASAPGVTGNTIYF	TGTGCCAGCGCTCCGGGGGTAACCGGAAACACCATATATTTT